This T cell receptor beta chain was profiled in a study of post-analysis software for immune sequencing data (dated by TCRdb to the mid-2010s). About the full investigation: Recorded disease courses included relapsing-remitting, secondary progressive and progressive-relapsing multiple sclerosis, with some patients lacking subtype annotation. Patient repertoires were compared against roughly 10 previously published healthy control repertoires from donors aged about 6 to 25 years. A subset of samples was prepared in parallel using single-end sample barcoding, then pooled and co-amplified after Illumina adapter ligation.

Here is what the overall study found, with its caveats: Direct clustering with F measure showed strong co-clustering of samples prepared in the same batch, prompting a batch-effect correction. The multiple sclerosis patient group was slightly younger than the control group. Compared with controls, multiple sclerosis patients had significantly lower normalized Chao1 diversity, a finding suggesting substantial peripheral T-cell clonal expansion.

Receptor amplification or capture employed PCR. The sequencing machine was an Illumina HiSeq 2500. Unique molecular identifiers were incorporated into TCR beta cDNA libraries to reduce PCR and sequencing biases. Per 1 to 10 million input T cells, some 500,000 cDNA molecules were obtained, such that each molecule approximated one T cell. The patient libraries were prepared and sequenced using the same protocol as the earlier healthy control dataset. Within a given batch, samples were prepared together, multiplexed and sequenced on the same HiSeq lane. The source study handled its data this way. Raw barcoded reads were processed with MIGEC, discarding single-read molecular identifier groups before consensus assembly and CDR3 extraction. VDJtools was used for post-analysis of the clonotype tables, with diversity normalized by down-sampling every dataset to the smallest sample size. Repertoire overlap clustering matched CDR3 amino acid but not nucleotide sequences to correct batch-related cross-sample contamination. The raw public data were reprocessed by TCRdb itself: fastp quality trimming at Q25, MiXCR clonotype calling, in-frame beta chains only. Each entry is one CDR3 protein sequence, shown with its most common DNA and genes. These V and J calls rely on TCRdb rather than the paper's analysis. The sample table holds 750,000 to 900,000 distinct CDR3 sequences, of which approximately 44% were seen once. The ten largest clones add up to roughly 5% of the sample.

TCR beta repertoires were profiled from peripheral blood of 13 young patients with multiple sclerosis to demonstrate the VDJtools post-analysis software. The multiple sclerosis patients were children and adolescents between roughly 6 and 17 years of age. This clonotype was counted a few times. Its antigen is unknown. No much larger clone is present one base from it, and per-base qualities are unavailable. Material: blood. The source is a girl aged 5 to 17 with multiple sclerosis.

The CDR3 region has the sequence CASSYVASSDTQYF. The nucleotide sequence reads TGTGCCAGCAGTTACGTGGCTAGCTCAGATACGCAGTATTTT. Recombination linked TRBV6-2 or TRBV6-3 to TRBJ2-3; TRBD2 could be the D gene, as 5 bases match. The V and J ends are trimmed by 2 bases and 4 bases, leaving 10 bases between them. The germline V gene yields MNHEY for CDR1 and SVGEGT for CDR2. Counted from cysteine to phenylalanine, this CDR3 has 14 amino acids. Of the read, only the CDR3 DNA is kept; its 42 bases are in frame from base 1.